Listed below are T cell receptor beta chains from one sample, sequenced in a study of shared clonotypes between healthy human individuals. TCRdb's copy holds only in-frame clones and misses some; the assay was immunoSEQ multiplex PCR. The data contain some 2.3 million clones, over 90% of them singletons. The sample taken for sequencing was naive CD4+ T cells from PBMCs. The receptors originated from a man between 18 and 29 years old in good health. Some clones in this sample may be carry-over from other donors' samples. Each CDR3 is given with its conserved first and last residue. The D gene is left open where the match is weak. Clone size appears in some rows only: once, few, many, or a class for an expanded clone.

TRBV5-1	-	-	TRBJ2-5	15	CASSLGWTIQETQYF	TGCGCCAGCAGCTTGGGGTGGACTATACAAGAGACCCAGTACTTC
TRBV14	-	-	TRBJ2-7	14	CASSQEPWGYEQYF	TGTGCCAGCAGCCAAGAACCTTGGGGATACGAGCAGTACTTC
TRBV28	TRBD2	-	TRBJ2-1	14	CASSSISGGNEQFF	TGTGCCAGCAGTTCCATCTCCGGGGGGAATGAGCAGTTCTTC
TRBV18	TRBD1	-	TRBJ2-7	16	CASSPARDRGDHEQYF	TGTGCCAGCTCACCCGCCCGGGACAGGGGAGACCACGAGCAGTACTTC
TRBV29-1	TRBD2	-	TRBJ2-3	19	CSVDCGATSGLPRTDTQYF	TGCAGCGTTGATTGTGGGGCCACTAGCGGGCTCCCCCGCACAGATACGCAGTATTTT
TRBV5-6	-	once	TRBJ1-1	14	CATNPSAVNTEAFF	TGTGCCACCAATCCCAGTGCTGTGAACACTGAAGCTTTCTTT
TRBV19	-	-	TRBJ1-5	16	CASSIGREVYYQPQHF	TGTGCCAGTAGTATCGGCAGGGAAGTTTATTATCAGCCCCAGCATTTT
TRBV9	TRBD1	-	TRBJ1-4	16	CASSTGTGSRGEKLFF	TGTGCCAGCAGCACCGGGACAGGGTCGAGAGGTGAAAAACTGTTTTTT
TRBV27	TRBD1	-	TRBJ2-7	16	CASSYRTGLTSYEQYF	TGTGCCAGCAGTTACCGGACAGGGCTGACCTCCTACGAGCAGTACTTC
TRBV5-1	-	-	TRBJ2-2	15	CASSLYDGADGELFF	TGCGCCAGCAGCCTATATGACGGCGCGGACGGGGAGCTGTTTTTT
TRBV5-1	-	once	TRBJ1-2	14	CASSDPGTDYGYTF	TGCGCCAGCAGCGACCCCGGGACCGATTATGGCTACACCTTC
TRBV6-1	TRBD2	-	TRBJ2-7	17	CASSEMGGGSYSYEQYF	TGTGCCAGCAGTGAAATGGGTGGCGGGAGTTACTCCTACGAGCAGTACTTC
TRBV25-1	-	-	TRBJ2-3	13	CASRVEGSLTQYF	TGTGCCAGCAGGGTGGAGGGGAGTCTGACGCAGTATTTT
TRBV28	-	once	TRBJ1-2	12	CASSEKNYGYTF	TGTGCCAGCAGTGAGAAAAACTATGGCTACACCTTC
TRBV28	TRBD1	-	TRBJ2-1	15	CASSGAGTGYNEQFF	TGTGCCAGCAGTGGGGCCGGGACAGGCTACAATGAGCAGTTCTTC
TRBV25-1	-	-	TRBJ2-7	15	CASSDGGVGSYEQYF	TGTGCCAGCAGTGATGGAGGGGTAGGTTCCTACGAGCAGTACTTC
TRBV28	-	-	TRBJ1-2	14	CASTKGGSNYGYTF	TGTGCCAGCACCAAGGGGGGATCTAACTATGGCTACACCTTC
TRBV6-1	TRBD1	-	TRBJ1-5	15	CANRDRDRGQQPQHF	TGTGCCAATAGAGACCGGGACAGGGGGCAACAGCCCCAGCATTTT
TRBV28	-	-	TRBJ1-5	17	CASSLLLIRGPNQPQHF	TGTGCCAGCAGTTTATTGCTTATAAGGGGACCCAATCAGCCCCAGCATTTT
TRBV5-1	-	-	TRBJ2-7	14	CASSFGGTGAEQYF	TGCGCCAGCAGCTTTGGCGGGACTGGGGCCGAGCAGTACTTC
TRBV28	TRBD1	-	TRBJ1-2	12	CASSDRDYGYTF	TGTGCCAGCAGCGACAGGGACTATGGCTACACCTTC
TRBV29-1	TRBD1	-	TRBJ1-1	15	CSVDRTGGGNTEAFF	TGCAGCGTTGACAGGACAGGGGGCGGAAACACTGAAGCTTTCTTT
TRBV5-4	-	many	TRBJ2-3	13	CASSTMGGDTQYF	TGTGCCAGCAGTACGATGGGCGGAGATACGCAGTATTTT
TRBV6-5	-	-	TRBJ2-7	14	CASSYQQENYEQYF	TGTGCCAGCAGTTACCAACAGGAAAACTACGAGCAGTACTTC
TRBV7-9	-	-	TRBJ2-1	12	CASNVPYNEQFF	TGTGCCAGCAACGTCCCCTACAATGAGCAGTTCTTC
TRBV15	-	-	TRBJ1-1	14	CATSRVGRNTEAFF	TGTGCCACCAGCAGAGTCGGCAGGAACACTGAAGCTTTCTTT
TRBV10-1	-	-	TRBJ2-4	20	CASSESVAERTVLGKNIQYF	TGCGCCAGCAGTGAGTCGGTGGCCGAGCGGACCGTCTTGGGCAAAAACATTCAGTACTTC
TRBV4-1	-	-	TRBJ2-1	15	CASSQVRRDPNEQFF	TGCGCCAGCAGCCAAGTGAGAAGGGACCCCAATGAGCAGTTCTTC
TRBV10-3	-	few	TRBJ1-1	13	CAIREPWNTEAFF	TGTGCCATCAGAGAGCCCTGGAACACTGAAGCTTTCTTT
TRBV9	TRBD2	-	TRBJ2-1	17	CASSVGLAESSYNEQFF	TGTGCCAGCAGCGTGGGCCTAGCGGAAAGCTCCTACAATGAGCAGTTCTTC
TRBV28	-	once	TRBJ1-1	15	CASSFLMGMNTEAFF	TGTGCCAGCAGTTTTTTGATGGGTATGAACACTGAAGCTTTCTTT
TRBV6-5	-	-	TRBJ2-3	14	CASSPRDPQDTQYF	TGTGCCAGCAGCCCCCGGGACCCACAAGACACGCAGTATTTT
TRBV6-5	-	-	TRBJ2-4	15	CASRSGWMVENIQYF	TGTGCCAGCAGGTCAGGGTGGATGGTAGAAAACATTCAGTACTTC
TRBV28	-	-	TRBJ1-3	15	CASSLGAYTGNTIYF	TGTGCCAGCAGTTTAGGGGCGTATACTGGAAACACCATATATTTT
TRBV6-5	-	-	TRBJ2-1	11	CASSQANEQFF	TGTGCCAGCAGTCAGGCCAATGAGCAGTTCTTC
TRBV18	TRBD1	-	TRBJ2-5	15	CASSPTGAAQETQYF	TGTGCCAGCTCACCGACAGGGGCCGCTCAAGAGACCCAGTACTTC
TRBV10-3	TRBD1	-	TRBJ2-2	16	CAIGRQGAANTGELFF	TGTGCCATCGGTCGGCAGGGGGCGGCGAACACCGGGGAGCTGTTTTTT
TRBV5-1	-	once	TRBJ2-5	13	CASSLTPQETQYF	TGCGCCAGCAGCTTGACACCTCAAGAGACCCAGTACTTC
TRBV9	-	-	TRBJ1-4	14	CASSVGTDNEKLFF	TGTGCCAGCAGCGTAGGGACGGATAATGAAAAACTGTTTTTT
TRBV9	-	few	TRBJ1-2	14	CASSVVGSPVGYTF	TGTGCCAGCAGCGTAGTAGGCTCCCCCGTAGGCTACACCTTC